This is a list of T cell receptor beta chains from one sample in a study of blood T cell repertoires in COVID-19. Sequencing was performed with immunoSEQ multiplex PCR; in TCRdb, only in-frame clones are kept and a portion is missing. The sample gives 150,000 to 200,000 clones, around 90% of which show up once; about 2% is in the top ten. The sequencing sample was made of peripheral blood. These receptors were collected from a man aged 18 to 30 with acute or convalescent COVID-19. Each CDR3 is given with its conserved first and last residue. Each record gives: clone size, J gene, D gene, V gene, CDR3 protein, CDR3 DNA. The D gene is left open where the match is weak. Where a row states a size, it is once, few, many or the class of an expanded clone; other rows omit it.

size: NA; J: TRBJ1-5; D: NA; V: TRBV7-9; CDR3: CASSLGSGDQPQHF; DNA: TGTGCCAGCAGCTTAGGATCAGGGGATCAGCCCCAGCATTTT
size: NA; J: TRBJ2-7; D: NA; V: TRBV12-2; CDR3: CASRFLAGLFSYEQYF; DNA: TGTGCAAGTCGGTTCCTAGCGGGGCTCTTTTCCTACGAGCAGTACTTC
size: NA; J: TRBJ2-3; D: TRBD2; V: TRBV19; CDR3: CASREGLAGGQNTQYF; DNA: TGTGCCAGCCGAGAGGGACTAGCGGGAGGGCAGAATACGCAGTATTTT
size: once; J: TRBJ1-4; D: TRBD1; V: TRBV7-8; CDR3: CASSLIRTGGNEKLFF; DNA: TGTGCCAGCAGCTTAATAAGGACAGGGGGTAATGAAAAACTGTTTTTT
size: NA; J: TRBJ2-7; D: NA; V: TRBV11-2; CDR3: CASRVIGGYEQYF; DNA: TGTGCCAGCAGGGTTATAGGGGGCTACGAGCAGTACTTC
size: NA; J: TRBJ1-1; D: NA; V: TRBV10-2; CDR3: CASSESWEGEIAFF; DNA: TGCGCCAGCAGTGAATCTTGGGAGGGTGAGATTGCTTTCTTT
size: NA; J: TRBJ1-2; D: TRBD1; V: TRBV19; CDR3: CASSRATGNGYTF; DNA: TGTGCCAGTAGTAGAGCGACAGGGAATGGCTACACCTTC
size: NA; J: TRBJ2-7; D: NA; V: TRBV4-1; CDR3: CASSPQTGRSDEQYF; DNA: TGCGCCAGCAGCCCTCAGACAGGGAGGTCGGACGAGCAGTACTTC
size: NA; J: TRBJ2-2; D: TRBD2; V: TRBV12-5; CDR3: CASGLGASGFFGTGELFF; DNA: TGTGCTAGTGGTTTGGGAGCTAGCGGGTTCTTTGGCACCGGGGAGCTGTTTTTT
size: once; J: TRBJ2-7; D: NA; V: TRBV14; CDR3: CASSQGKKESSYEQYF; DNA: TGTGCCAGCAGCCAAGGGAAGAAGGAGAGTAGCTACGAGCAGTACTTC
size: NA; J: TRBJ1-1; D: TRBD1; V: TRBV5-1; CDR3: CASSLAGQGNTEAFF; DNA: TGCGCCAGCAGCTTGGCAGGACAGGGGAACACTGAAGCTTTCTTT
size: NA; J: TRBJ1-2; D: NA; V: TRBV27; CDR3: CASSFTGDPNYGYTF; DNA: TGTGCCAGCAGTTTCACGGGGGACCCTAACTATGGCTACACCTTC
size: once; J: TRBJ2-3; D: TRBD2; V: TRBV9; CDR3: CASRVTSATDTQYF; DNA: TGTGCCAGCAGAGTTACTAGCGCCACAGATACGCAGTATTTT
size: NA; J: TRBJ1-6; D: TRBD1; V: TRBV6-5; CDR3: CASSRDSPNSPLHF; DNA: TGTGCCAGCAGCCGGGACAGTCCTAATTCACCCCTCCACTTT
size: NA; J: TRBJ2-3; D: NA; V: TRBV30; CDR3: CAWSVLQGRTDTQYF; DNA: TGTGCCTGGAGTGTCTTACAGGGTCGGACAGATACGCAGTATTTT
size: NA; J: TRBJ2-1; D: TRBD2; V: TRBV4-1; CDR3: CASSQPGTGGWQFF; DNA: TGCGCCAGCAGCCAACCGGGTACGGGAGGCTGGCAGTTCTTC
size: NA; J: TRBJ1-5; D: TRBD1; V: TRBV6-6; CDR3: CASSRQGAVGNQPQHF; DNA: TGTGCCAGCAGTCGACAGGGGGCCGTTGGCAATCAGCCCCAGCATTTT
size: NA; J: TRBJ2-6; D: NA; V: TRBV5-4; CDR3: CASSLGSGVFTGANVLTF; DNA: TGTGCCAGCAGCCTAGGATCGGGGGTCTTTACTGGGGCCAACGTCCTGACTTTC
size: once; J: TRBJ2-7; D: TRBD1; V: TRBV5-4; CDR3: CASSPGTGTYEQYF; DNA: TGTGCCAGCAGCCCCGGGACAGGGACCTACGAGCAGTACTTC
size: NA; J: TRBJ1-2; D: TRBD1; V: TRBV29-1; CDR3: CSATTGTYGYTF; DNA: TGCAGCGCTACGACAGGGACCTATGGCTACACCTTC
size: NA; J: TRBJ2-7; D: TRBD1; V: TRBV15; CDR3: CATSEGASSYEQYF; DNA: TGTGCCACCAGCGAGGGGGCCAGCTCCTACGAGCAGTACTTC
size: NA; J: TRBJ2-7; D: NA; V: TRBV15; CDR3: CATTQDGTREF; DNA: TGTGCCACGACTCAGGATGGCACCAGGGAATTC
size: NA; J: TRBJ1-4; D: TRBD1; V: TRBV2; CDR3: CASDRDREEKLFF; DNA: TGTGCCAGCGACCGGGACAGGGAAGAAAAACTGTTTTTT
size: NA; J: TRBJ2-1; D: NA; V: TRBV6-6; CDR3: CASSYGTASYNEQFF; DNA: TGTGCCAGCAGTTACGGTACAGCATCCTACAATGAGCAGTTCTTC